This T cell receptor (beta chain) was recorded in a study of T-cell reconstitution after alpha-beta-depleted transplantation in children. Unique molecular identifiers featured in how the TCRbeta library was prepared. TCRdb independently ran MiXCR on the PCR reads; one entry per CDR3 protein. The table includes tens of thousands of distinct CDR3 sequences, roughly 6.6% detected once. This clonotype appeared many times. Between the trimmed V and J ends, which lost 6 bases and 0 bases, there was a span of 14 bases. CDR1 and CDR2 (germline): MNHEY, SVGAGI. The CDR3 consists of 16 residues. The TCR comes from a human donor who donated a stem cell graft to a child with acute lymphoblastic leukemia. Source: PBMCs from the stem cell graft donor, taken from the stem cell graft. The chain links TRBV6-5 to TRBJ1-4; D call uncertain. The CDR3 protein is CASSWTDLATNEKLFF. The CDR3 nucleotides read TGTGCCAGCAGCTGGACGGACCTGGCAACTAATGAAAAACTGTTTTTT.